The 22 T cell receptor beta chains in this list originate from one sample, sequenced in a study of cytomegalovirus exposure and HLA in healthy donors. In the PCR, 60 Vbeta and 13 Jbeta primers were used. Produced via immunoSEQ multiplex PCR; TCRdb's table is partial and in-frame only. The table shows about 160,000 clones, with around 76% occurring only once. The sample was PBMCs. The receptors shown here come from a girl between 5 and 17 years old in good health and CMV-seropositive.

The CDR3 region is CASSMSYTDTQYF. CDR3 coding DNA: TGTGCCAGTAGTATGTCCTACACAGATACGCAGTATTTT. The V call is TRBV19, the J call TRBJ2-3; unclear D gene. Trimming left V 3 bases short and J 2 bases short, with 6 bases between. This CDR3 has 13 amino acids. The germline CDR1 and CDR2 sequences are LNHDA and SQIVND (reference sequence).

The chain couples TRBV18 to TRBJ2-7, with 8 bases lining up with TRBD1. The germline gives CDR1 KGHSH, CDR2 LQKENI. The ends lost 2 bases at V and 4 bases at J; junction bases unmatched: 13. CDR3 length: 17 amino acids. CDR3 residues: CASSPSGTGLGTYEQYF. In DNA, the CDR3 is TGTGCCAGCTCACCATCGGGGACAGGCCTGGGGACATACGAGCAGTACTTC.

This clone has only a few counts. The chain is built from TRBV6-7 and TRBJ1-4; D is perhaps TRBD1 (6 bases). TRBV6-7 is designated an ORF whose function remains uncertain. The germline V and J ends were trimmed by 2 bases and 6 bases, with 16 bases remaining between them. This CDR3 spans 16 amino acids. CDR3 in amino acids: CASSYATGGGHEKLFF. As DNA, the CDR3 is TGTGCCAGCAGTTACGCCACGGGCGGGGGCCATGAAAAACTGTTTTTT.

The V and J genes are TRBV2 and TRBJ2-5; the D gene is possibly TRBD1 (6 bases). With 3 bases removed from V and 2 bases from J, the gap between germline ends came to 7 bases. This CDR3 region has 13 residues. Germline V CDR1 and CDR2: SNHLY, FYNNEI. This CDR3 is CASSEDRQETQYF. The CDR3 DNA sequence: TGTGCCAGCAGTGAGGACAGACAAGAGACCCAGTACTTC.

This clone appeared a few times. The chain has TRBV5-1 and TRBJ2-7; 7 bases are shared with TRBD2. V trimming: 0 bases; J trimming: 3 bases; junction bases outside the gene matches: 6. This CDR3 is built from 15 residues. Germline lookup yields CDR1 SGHRS and CDR2 YFSETQ. CDR3 residues: CASSLGAGNGYEQYF. The CDR3, as DNA: TGCGCCAGCAGCTTGGGAGCGGGGAACGGCTACGAGCAGTACTTC.

This chain joins TRBV29-1 and TRBJ1-1; TRBD1 aligns across 8 bases. The V segment lost 8 bases and the J segment 5 bases; nucleotides outside the gene matches: 7. CDR1 and CDR2 from the germline V gene are SQVTM and ANQGSEA. The CDR3 has 12 residues. DNA for the CDR3: TGCAGCCTTTACAGGGGGGAGACTGAAGCTTTCTTT. This sequence encodes CSLYRGETEAFF.

The V call is TRBV2, the J call TRBJ2-5, with 8 positions matching TRBD2. CDR1 is SNHLY, CDR2 FYNNEI, per germline. The CDR3 sequence is 15 residues long. The junction had 13 bases not matched to a gene; V was cut back by 6 bases and J by 7 bases. Written as DNA, the CDR3 is TGTGCCAGCAGCAGGCTAGCGGGTTCATTGGGGACCCAGTACTTC. Protein: CASSRLAGSLGTQYF.

The chain combines TRBV5-5 with TRBJ1-1, with D hard to call. Germline V gives CDR1 SGHKS, CDR2 YYEKEE (reference sequence). CDR3 length: 11 amino acids. V was shortened by 7 bases and J by 4 bases, with 8 bases between the two germline ends. CDR3 sequence reads: CASGSATEAFF. Here the CDR3 DNA reads TGTGCCAGCGGCAGTGCCACTGAAGCTTTCTTT.

This clone has just a few counts. The chain has TRBV7-2 and TRBJ1-1, with 8 bases matching TRBD1. This CDR3 is built from 16 residues. V was clipped by 1 base and J by 1 base; unmatched bases: 5. Per germline, CDR1 SGHTA and CDR2 FQGNSA. The CDR3 is CASSLVAGTGNTEAFF. As DNA, the CDR3 is TGTGCCAGCAGCTTAGTAGCTGGGACAGGGAACACTGAAGCTTTCTTT.

About this clone itself: Within the sample, other DNA sequences also encode this same CDR3. The gene calls are TRBV18 and TRBJ1-5; TRBD1 matches 7 bases. This CDR3 has 14 amino acids. The trim removed 3 bases at V and 3 bases at J, leaving 2 bases unmatched. The germline CDR1 and CDR2 sequences are KGHSH and LQKENI. The CDR3 DNA follows: TGTGCCAGCTCACCGGGACAGTCCAATCAGCCCCAGCATTTT. Translation gives CASSPGQSNQPQHF.

This clone was recorded once. The chain has TRBV2 and TRBJ1-2; the match to TRBD1 covers 10 bases. CDR1 and CDR2 (germline): SNHLY, FYNNEI. This CDR3 is built from 14 residues. The ends lost 8 bases at V and 1 base at J; junction bases unmatched: 4. The CDR3 protein is CASQDRGRNYGYTF. CDR3 DNA: TGTGCCAGCCAAGACAGGGGGCGTAACTATGGCTACACCTTC.

The CDR3 loop is CASSVGLRDTEAFF. In DNA form, the CDR3 reads TGTGCCAGCAGCGTAGGACTGAGAGACACTGAAGCTTTCTTT. The chain combines TRBV9 with TRBJ1-1; D gene unclear. V was trimmed by 0 bases and J by 3 bases, leaving 9 bases between them. This CDR3 comprises 14 residues. CDR1 and CDR2 from the germline V gene are SGDLS and YYNGEE.

The chain has TRBV27 and TRBJ1-2; 7 bases are a match to TRBD1. This CDR3 region has 14 residues. Germline V gene lookup returns CDR1 MNHEY and CDR2 SMNVEV (reference sequence). Unmatched junction bases numbered 4, after V lost 6 bases and J lost 0 bases. Here the CDR3 DNA reads TGTGCCAGCAGGTTCCAGGGGGCTAACTATGGCTACACCTTC. Protein sequence: CASRFQGANYGYTF.

The sample holds one count of this clone. The CDR3 loop reads CAWRPGQGVGYGYTF. In nucleotides, the CDR3 is TGTGCCTGGAGACCAGGACAGGGGGTAGGGTATGGCTACACCTTC. This chain connects TRBV30 to TRBJ1-2; 10 nucleotides agree with TRBD1. The CDR3 has 15 amino acids. V was pared by 3 bases and J by 5 bases, with 9 bases of the junction left unmatched. CDR1 is GTSNPN, CDR2 SVGIG, per germline (reference sequence). The full variable domain, with the rest looked up from reference TRBV30 and TRBJ1-2, is SQTIHQWPATLVQPVGSPLSLECTVEGTSNPNLYWYRQAAGRGLQLLFYSVGIGQISSEVPQNLSASRPQDRQFILSSKKLLLSDSGFYLCAWRPGQGVGYGYTFGSGTRLTVV.

V usage is TRBV5-4 and J usage is TRBJ1-1; D gene unclear. CDR1 and CDR2 from the germline V gene are SGHNT and YYREEE (reference sequence). This CDR3 comprises 15 residues. Trimming stripped 0 bases from V and 0 bases from J, with 9 bases between. CDR3 sequence: CASSLGRSMNTEAFF. CDR3 DNA sequence: TGTGCCAGCAGCTTGGGTAGAAGCATGAACACTGAAGCTTTCTTT.

This chain links TRBV30 with TRBJ2-7; weak D call: TRBD1 (6 bases). The CDR3 length is 13 residues. V lost 2 bases to trimming and J lost 5 bases, with 13 bases between them. Germline V lookup: CDR1 GTSNPN, CDR2 SVGIG (reference sequence). The CDR3 sequence is CAWSSAGDDEQYF. The CDR3 DNA is TGTGCCTGGAGTTCTGCAGGGGACGACGAGCAGTACTTC.

The chain recombines TRBV7-2 with TRBJ1-1; 8 nucleotides agree with TRBD1. This CDR3 comprises 14 residues. V lost 5 bases, J lost 0 bases, and 2 bases stayed unmatched. Germline-derived CDR1 and CDR2 are SGHTA and FQGNSA. This CDR3 is CASSVDRVNTEAFF. The CDR3 DNA sequence: TGTGCCAGCAGCGTGGACAGGGTGAACACTGAAGCTTTCTTT.

The count of this clone is one. The chain joins TRBV9 to TRBJ2-1, with D perhaps matching TRBD2 (5 bases). CDR1 SGDLS and CDR2 YYNGEE come from the germline V gene. The CDR3 has 15 amino acids. V lost 0 bases, J lost 8 bases, and 15 bases lay in between. CDR3 in DNA: TGTGCCAGCAGCGTAGAAGGGTGGGAGTACGATGAGCAGTTCTTC. This translates into CASSVEGWEYDEQFF.

V gene TRBV9 combines with J gene TRBJ1-5, with D maybe TRBD1 (5 bases). The CDR3 runs to 17 residues. Trimming left V 0 bases short and J 4 bases short, with 17 bases between. Germline V gene lookup returns CDR1 SGDLS and CDR2 YYNGEE. The CDR3 spells CASSVGGIGGRNQPQHF. CDR3 nucleotide sequence: TGTGCCAGCAGCGTAGGAGGGATCGGGGGGAGGAATCAGCCCCAGCATTTT.

The rearrangement links TRBV5-1 to TRBJ2-3; 12 bases fit TRBD2. V lost 3 bases, J lost 3 bases, and 8 bases stayed unmatched. Germline CDR1 reads SGHRS; CDR2 reads YFSETQ. CDR3 length: 17 amino acids. The CDR3 nucleotides are TGCGCCAGCAGCTCCACAAGACTAGCGGGAGATACAGATACGCAGTATTTT. Amino acids: CASSSTRLAGDTDTQYF.

This chain connects TRBV28 to TRBJ1-2; D unclear. The CDR3 length is 13 residues. Trimming cost V 2 bases and J 2 bases, with 6 bases left between them. Per germline, CDR1 MDHEN and CDR2 SYDVKM. CDR3 in amino acids: CASSLTQNYGYTF. In DNA form, the CDR3 reads TGTGCCAGCAGTTTAACCCAGAACTATGGCTACACCTTC.

The gene calls are TRBV27 and TRBJ2-2; D might be TRBD2 (5 bases). The CDR3 runs to 14 residues. CDR1 is MNHEY and CDR2 is SMNVEV in the germline V gene (reference sequence). V lost 6 bases to trimming and J lost 2 bases, with 10 bases between them. CDR3 sequence (DNA): TGTGCCAGCAGCAGACTATATAACACCGGGGAGCTGTTTTTT. Its translation is CASSRLYNTGELFF.